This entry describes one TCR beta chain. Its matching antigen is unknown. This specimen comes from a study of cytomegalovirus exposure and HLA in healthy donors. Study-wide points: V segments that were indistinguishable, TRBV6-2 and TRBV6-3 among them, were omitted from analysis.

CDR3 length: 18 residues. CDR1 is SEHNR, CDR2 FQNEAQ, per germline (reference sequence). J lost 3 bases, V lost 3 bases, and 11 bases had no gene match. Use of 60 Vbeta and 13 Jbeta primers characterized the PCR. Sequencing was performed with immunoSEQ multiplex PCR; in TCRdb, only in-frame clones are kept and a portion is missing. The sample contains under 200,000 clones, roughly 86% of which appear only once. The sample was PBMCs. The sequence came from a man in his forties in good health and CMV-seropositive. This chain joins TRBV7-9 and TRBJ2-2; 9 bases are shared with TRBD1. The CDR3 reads CASSFSISGTGYTGELFF. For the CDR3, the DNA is TGTGCCAGCAGCTTCTCAATTTCCGGGACAGGGTACACCGGGGAGCTGTTTTTT.